The present entry profiles one TCR beta chain with its context. This clonotype was observed many times. Its antigen target is currently unknown. The input lacks base qualities; no much larger clone sits a single base away. Receptor libraries were prepared by 5' RACE. This sample was sequenced with an Illumina HiSeq 2500. A second about 7 to 11 cycle PCR used a sample-barcoded 5' primer and a J-beta primer mix. A template-switch 5' adaptor carrying 12 random nucleotides introduced a unique molecular identifier onto each TCR beta cDNA molecule. At least 3 million CDR3-containing paired-end reads were obtained from each sample. First-strand cDNA synthesis was performed from all RNA using the Mint cDNA synthesis kit, with priming by a TRBC-specific oligonucleotide. All cDNA was treated with uracil-DNA glycosylase and then went through a first 18-cycle PCR with the universal primers M1SS and BC2_uni_R. Per the source publication's procedure: For normalization, 1 million high-quality reads were randomly selected from each sample, with every read carrying a distinct molecular identifier. Reads with shared molecular identifiers were discarded instead of being binned into consensus sequences. MiTCR, run with a Q25 quality threshold and the strictest error-elimination algorithm, handled CDR3 identification, clonotype clustering and error correction. A nonparametric unseen species model using Euler transformation provided a lower-bound estimate of total TCR beta diversity. Using fastp at Q25 and MiXCR, TCRdb reprocessed the public reads and kept productive beta chains. Duplicate CDR3 protein sequences are folded into a single record with the most common DNA and genes. The V and J calls and clone size are TCRdb's, not the authors'. The sample table lists about 670,000 distinct CDR3 sequences, less than 45% of them with a count of one. The top ten constitute 30% of the sample.

This sample stems from a study of blood T cells in healthy people across ages (dated by TCRdb to about 2015). Study-wide context: In model experiments, template switching captured roughly one uniquely barcoded TCR beta cDNA molecule for every two T cells. To track age-related changes in TCR beta repertoire diversity, the study relied on deep sequencing normalized with unique cDNA molecular identifiers. Four age groups were formed from the donors: young (average 16 years), middle-aged (approximately 40), aged (roughly 59) and long-lived (about 75). Donors of different ages were randomly distributed across sequencing lanes to avoid experimental bias. Using the same blood draw, the study looked at two additional independent replicas of 1 million unique cDNA reads for two donors, one aged 18 to 30 and the other aged 80 or older.

The CDR3 holds 15 amino acids from the cysteine to the phenylalanine. Only CDR3 DNA remains: 45 bases, in frame from the first base. CDR1 and CDR2, looked up from the germline V gene, are ENHRY and SYGVKD. Trimming leaves V shorter by 2 bases and J shorter by 3 bases, with the junction holding 3 bases beyond the gene matches. Systemically healthy Caucasian individuals from Russia, around 38 in total and aged about 6 to 95 years, were included as donors. Each donor gave ten milliliters of peripheral blood, drawn into EDTA-treated Vacutainer tubes. Ficoll-Paque density-gradient centrifugation was used to isolate PBMCs, with at least 6.5 million per sample. Trizol reagent was used to extract total RNA from PBMCs, with at least 5.5 micrograms per sample. The percentages of naive CD45RAhigh/CD27high T cells were determined by flow cytometry on a PBMC aliquot from every donor. Beyond this particular receptor, the publication reports: There was a strong correlation between observed TCR beta diversity and the percentage of naive T cells measured by flow cytometry. Because profiling used bulk unsorted PBMCs, naive and antigen-experienced compartments could not be compared conclusively. Donor CMV infection status was unknown, potentially confounding age-related changes in expanded clonotypes. Compared with the aged group, the long-lived group had more naive CD4+ T cells, fewer expanded clones and increased TCR diversity, suggesting age selection. Observed TCR beta diversity per million T cells fell roughly linearly with age, and a significant reduction was already apparent by age approximately 41. Estimates of total diversity based on one million sequenced T cells were regarded as lower bounds and as underestimates.

The chain is encoded by TRBV10-3 joined to TRBJ2-5, and TRBD2 aligns with 10 junction nucleotides. The sequenced sample consisted of blood. This TCR derives from a man at least 80 years old in good health. At the DNA level, the sequence is TGTGCCATCAGTGAGCCAACTAGCGGGAAAGAGACCCAGTACTTC. It is translated as CAISEPTSGKETQYF.